This TCR beta chain originates from a study of regulatory T cells in long-lasting Graves disease (dated by TCRdb to the early 2020s). General notes on the study: Antithyroid drugs had been taken for less than 3 months by newly diagnosed Graves' disease patients. Persistent Graves' disease patients were compared with newly diagnosed Graves' disease patients by peripheral blood TCR sequencing and RNA sequencing. The study was conducted in China and was registered as a clinical trial. A total of around 35 samples underwent TCR sequencing, from 13 patients with persistent Graves' disease and 20 or so patients with newly diagnosed Graves' disease.

Sample time point, as interpreted from the label and publication: newly diagnosed GD, antithyroid drugs for less than 3 months. RNA was extracted from PBMCs in TRIzol for both TCR sequencing and RNA sequencing. Graves' disease was diagnosed according to American Thyroid Association guidelines. Patients for the study were recruited at an endocrinology department in Xi'an, China. From each patient, around 9 milliliters of peripheral blood was collected into an EDTA anticoagulant tube. Ficoll Paque Plus density gradient separation was used to isolate PBMCs, and no further T cell sorting was done. An Agilent 2100 Bioanalyzer and agarose gel were used to check RNA quality, and a NanoDrop 2000 was used to measure RNA concentration. Libraries were constructed by multiplex PCR. Data came from an Illumina HiSeq 4000. To build TCR beta libraries, CDR3 regions were amplified by Arm-PCR using iRepertoire HTBI primers. Gel purification was performed on PCR products prior to sequencing. Per the source publication's procedure: Across samples, some 62 TRBV and 12 to 15 TRBJ segments were identified and used for gene usage analysis of CDR3 amino acid clonotypes. COPE and FqMerger were used to merge filtered high-quality paired reads into contigs. BLAST was used to align contigs to IMGT TRBV, TRBD and TRBJ reference genes, and CDR3 was defined according to IMGT. Clonotypes above 0.1% frequency were classified as highly expanded clones. Repertoire diversity was measured by Shannon entropy, and V-J evenness by the Gini coefficient. A clonotype was considered public if more than one individual shared it. TCRdb trimmed the raw reads at Q25, called clones with MiXCR and kept productive beta chains. Entries are consolidated by CDR3 protein sequence, retaining the most common genes and DNA. TCRdb, not the original authors, processed these V and J calls. The sample data list 400,000 to 550,000 distinct CDR3 sequences, and approximately 15% of these were observed just once. The ten most abundant clones make up 16% of the sample.

CDR1 GTSNPN and CDR2 SVGIG are derived from the germline V gene (reference sequence). CDR3 length: 11 amino acids, cysteine to phenylalanine. The DNA shown is the 33-base CDR3, in frame from base 1. V is clipped by 0 bases and J by 8 bases, and the sequence between their germline boundaries is 6 bases long. With respect to this clonotype: Its cognate antigen has yet to be identified. A much larger clone lies one base from this, so it may be a read error.

What the authors observed across the whole study: Sequencing and analysis were restricted to the TCR beta chain. A larger number of public clonotypes was shared among persistent patients (approximately 3,000) than among newly diagnosed patients (over 850). Preferential use of TRBV28, TRBJ1-2 and TRBJ2-5 was observed in persistent disease, whereas TRBV20-1 and TRBJ2-1 were favored in newly diagnosed disease. As a limitation, the authors acknowledged that the small sample size may reduce accuracy. Compared with newly diagnosed patients, patients with persistent Graves' disease had lower TCR Shannon entropy and fewer highly expanded clones, which suggests clonal expansion. The study examined only peripheral blood because the primary lesion, thyroid tissue, could not be accessed.

Separately, the same data were catalogued under a study of T cells in Graves' hyperthyroidism and ophthalmopathy. From the second report: Stable Graves' hyperthyroidism was defined as no progression to ophthalmopathy during 18 months of follow-up. The hyperthyroidism patients were between 18 and 65 years old and newly diagnosed, with a disease duration of less than 2 months. Any patient with an uncontrolled infection, another autoimmune disease, pregnancy or lactation was excluded. Clinical symptoms, serum thyroxine and TRAb, thyroid ultrasound, and orbital computed tomography formed the basis for the diagnoses. For the first round of RT-PCR on the TCR CDR3, the HTBI primer set was used together with the Qiagen OneStep RT-PCR kit. Most expanded thyroid clonotypes (frequency above 0.001) were also detected in blood, a finding suggesting that blood repertoires may reflect thyroid immune responses. A 13 V-J signature model separated ophthalmopathy from stable hyperthyroidism, with roughly 88% sensitivity and approximately 81% specificity in cross-validation and 80%/75% in testing. In validation, the model predicted progression to ophthalmopathy a median of about 5.9 months before onset, with 65% to 71% sensitivity and roughly 73% specificity. A discovery cohort of 95 to 100 patients, roughly 43 with Graves' ophthalmopathy and roughly 59 with stable Graves' hyperthyroidism, was used to find distinguishing TCR V-J signatures. Prospective prediction of ophthalmopathy was tested in an independent validation cohort consisting of some 18 hyperthyroidism patients and 17 patients who later progressed to ophthalmopathy. For training and testing, the roughly 97 patients in the discovery cohort were randomly divided in a 7:3 ratio. In addition, the study compared T-cell repertoires in thyroid tissue and in blood from about 6 Graves' hyperthyroidism patients. After sampling, hyperthyroidism patients received methimazole starting at 30 mg daily, and ophthalmopathy patients received high-dose intravenous methylprednisolone. Libraries were constructed in a second round of multiplex PCR, after which size selection and purification were performed. Paired-end sequencing of the libraries was performed with 100 bp reads on an Illumina HiSeq2000. Raw data were processed with SOAPnuke, discarding reads with adapters, uncalled bases, mean Phred below 15, or no exact constant-primer or identifier match. High-quality paired reads were merged using COPE v1.2.5, and each unique nucleotide sequence was defined as a clonotype. MiTCR v1.1 was used to align the clonotypes against IMGT TRBV, TRBD and TRBJ reference segments. The analysis included only V-J combinations with a frequency above 0.0001, which together covered around 99% of the repertoires. A TCS score was defined as the ratio between F50 (clonal expansion) and ExV (chaos), using BLOSUM62-based TCRdist between CDR3 peptides within each V-J. Welch's t-statistics and random forest reduced roughly 530 V-J features to roughly 13, which were used in a naive Bayes classifier (R e1071). Sample size was not statistically predetermined, and investigators were not blinded to group allocation. TCR Vbeta CDR3 sequencing of roughly 140 peripheral blood samples (about 45 ophthalmopathy, roughly 72 hyperthyroidism and approximately 17 progressor patients) is reported in the paper.

The clonotype was recovered from a woman aged 30 to 39 with Graves disease. Donor details come from another sample of the same person, matched by shared clones. The sample was peripheral blood mononuclear cells (PBMCs), taken at new diagnosis, from a patient treated with antithyroid drugs. The sequence links TRBV30 to TRBJ2-3; too little of a D gene remains to name it. The DNA reads TGTGCCTGGAGTGTACCAGTTACGCAGTATTTT. Its protein product is CAWSVPVTQYF.